This T cell receptor beta chain was identified during a study of blood T cell repertoires in COVID-19. About the research overall: Samples representing acute and convalescent COVID-19 were sourced from the United States, Italy and Spain.

Methods used by the authors: Reference gene primer amplification gave nucleated cell count estimates. Assay: immunoSEQ multiplex PCR; the TCRdb copy retains only in-frame clones and omits some. V and J calls and clone size are given by that table; D and trimming were obtained from the DNA. Of some 310,000 clones listed, approximately 89% are singletons. The germline gives CDR1 ENHRY, CDR2 SYGVKD. The V gene end was trimmed by 5 bases and the J gene end by 5 bases; junction bases not matched to a gene: 3. The length of the CDR3 is 13 residues. Which cohort a participant joined came from the clinical history participants gave.

The clonotype comes from a woman between 25 and 40 years old who had recovered from COVID-19. The rearrangement uses TRBV10-3 and TRBJ2-1, with 7 bases lining up with TRBD1. The sequenced sample consisted of PBMCs or T cells enriched from blood (not recorded which). The CDR3 DNA follows: TGTGCCATCAGTACAGGACAGGACAATGAGCAGTTCTTC. As protein: CAISTGQDNEQFF.